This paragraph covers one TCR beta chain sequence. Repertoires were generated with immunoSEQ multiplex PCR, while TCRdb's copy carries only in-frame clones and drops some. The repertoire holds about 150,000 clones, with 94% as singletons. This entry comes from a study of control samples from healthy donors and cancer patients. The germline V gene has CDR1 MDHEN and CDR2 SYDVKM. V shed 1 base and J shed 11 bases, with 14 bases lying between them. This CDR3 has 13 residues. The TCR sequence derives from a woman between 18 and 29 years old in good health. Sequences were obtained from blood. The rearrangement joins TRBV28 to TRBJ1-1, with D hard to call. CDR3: CASSLLVAFGAFF. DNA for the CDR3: TGTGCCAGCAGTTTATTAGTGGCTTTTGGGGCTTTCTTT.